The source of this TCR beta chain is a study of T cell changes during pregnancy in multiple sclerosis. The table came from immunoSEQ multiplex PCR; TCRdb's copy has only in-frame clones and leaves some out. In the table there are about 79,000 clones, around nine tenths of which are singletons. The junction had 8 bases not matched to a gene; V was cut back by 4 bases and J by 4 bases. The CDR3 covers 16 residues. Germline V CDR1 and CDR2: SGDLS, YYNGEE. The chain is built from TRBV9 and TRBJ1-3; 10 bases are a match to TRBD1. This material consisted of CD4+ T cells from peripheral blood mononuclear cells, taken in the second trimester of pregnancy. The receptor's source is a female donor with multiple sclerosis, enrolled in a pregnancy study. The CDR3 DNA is TGTGCCAGCAGCCCTCGAGGGACAGGGGAGGGAAACACCATATATTTT. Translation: CASSPRGTGEGNTIYF.